This T cell receptor (beta chain) is from a study of OX40 agonist ivuxolimab in advanced cancers. Background on the study: Age averaged about 62 years (range 23 to 79), and 80% to 90% were male.

Study-wide results and caveats: On average, a greater number of expanded clones characterised CD8+ T cells relative to CD4+. Blood T cells, both CD4+ and CD8+, expanded clonally by week 6 at 0.1 to 3.0 mg/kg.

Sequenced by immunoSEQ multiplex PCR; TCRdb stores in-frame clones only, minus some. The table shows around 40,000 clones, with around 85% occurring only once. Patients were excluded for autoimmune disease history or systemic immunosuppression. As concerns this clone: Its antigen is not known.

The CDR3 covers 15 residues. V trimming: 0 bases; J trimming: 9 bases; junction bases outside the gene matches: 8. Germline V gives CDR1 ENHRY, CDR2 SYGVKD. The sequencing used CD4+ or CD8+ T cells sorted from blood, collected in a trial of the OX40 agonist ivuxolimab. The TCR sequence derives from an adult with an advanced solid tumor such as melanoma, head and neck, liver or kidney cancer. The J gene is TRBJ2-7, the V gene TRBV10-3; 10 nucleotides agree with TRBD1. In DNA, the CDR3 is TGTGCCATCAGTGAGTCCCAGACAGGGGGCGGCGGGCAGTACTTC. It is translated as CAISESQTGGGGQYF.